There are a few counts of the clone carrying this T cell receptor beta chain. The data were obtained in a study of T cells in Graves' hyperthyroidism and ophthalmopathy. Diagnostic assessment was based on clinical symptoms, serum thyroxine and TRAb, thyroid ultrasound and orbital computed tomography. TCR beta CDR3 sequences were amplified from RNA transcripts. The TCR CDR3 first-round RT-PCR relied on the HTBI primer set. One entry per CDR3 protein, called by TCRdb with MiXCR from the multiplex PCR reads. The repertoire holds 450,000 to 600,000 distinct CDR3 sequences, 14% seen once, with approximately 15% in the top ten. Germline loops: CDR1 MDHEN, CDR2 SYDVKM. This CDR3 spans 13 amino acids. V shed 8 bases and J shed 4 bases, with 12 bases lying between them.

What was sequenced was blood. This clonotype was sampled from a woman between 40 and 55 years old with Graves' hyperthyroidism. The rearrangement uses TRBV28 and TRBJ2-1, with D possibly matching TRBD2 (6 bases). The CDR3 reads CASGPRGYNEQFF. CDR3 nucleotide sequence: TGTGCCAGCGGCCCCCGGGGGTACAATGAGCAGTTCTTC.